The clone carrying this T cell receptor (beta chain) showed up many times. Its target is not known. Source material for PBMCs was 10 ml fresh peripheral blood. The data stem from a study of T cells in Graves' hyperthyroidism and ophthalmopathy. Study-wide findings and caveats: The majority of expanded thyroid clonotypes above 0.001 also appeared in blood.

Researchers took RNA transcripts and amplified the TCR beta CDR3 regions from them. The TCR CDR3 was amplified in a first-round RT-PCR using the HTBI primer set. TCRdb fed the multiplex PCR reads into MiXCR, producing one record per CDR3 protein. The profile shows approximately 410,000 distinct CDR3 sequences, about 14% of them singletons. With 8 bases removed from V and 0 bases from J, the gap between germline ends came to 10 bases. Germline V lookup: CDR1 SNHLY, CDR2 FYNNEI. The CDR3 sequence is 13 residues long. The chain uses TRBV2 and TRBJ1-1; D uncertain. The sequenced material came from blood. This TCR was recovered from a man aged 18 to 35 with Graves' ophthalmopathy. The CDR3 bases are TGTGCCAGCCTGGGATTGATGAACACTGAAGCTTTCTTT. Amino acid sequence: CASLGLMNTEAFF.